The 30 T cell receptor beta chains below were found in one sample sequenced in a study of blood T cell repertoires in COVID-19. TCRdb's table, derived via immunoSEQ multiplex PCR, lists solely in-frame clones and lacks some. The sample has over 120,000 clones; approximately 90% are singletons. Sequenced: peripheral blood. The source is a woman aged 45-65 years with active or convalescent COVID-19.

The chain uses TRBV3-1 (or the pseudogene TRBV3-2) and TRBJ2-5; 9 positions agree with TRBD2. V lost 3 bases and J lost 9; bases outside the gene matches: 14. CDR3 length: 16 residues. Germline loops: CDR1 LGHDT, CDR2 YNNKEL (reference sequence). CDR3 sequence: CASSHLSGRKNSAQYF. In nucleotides, the CDR3 is TGTGCCAGCAGCCACTTAAGCGGGAGGAAGAATTCGGCCCAGTACTTC.

The V call is TRBV28, the J call TRBJ2-7, with D perhaps matching TRBD1 (7 bases). V lost 5 bases to trimming and J lost 0 bases, with 14 bases between them. Germline CDR1 and CDR2: MDHEN and SYDVKM. The CDR3 length is 15 residues. Written as DNA, the CDR3 is TGTGCCAGCAGTCCGGGGGACAGTCGCTCCTACGAGCAGTACTTC. Its translation: CASSPGDSRSYEQYF. The full variable domain, its missing parts supplied by reference TRBV28 and TRBJ2-7, is DVKVTQSSRYLVKRTGEKVFLECVQDMDHENMFWYRQDPGLGLRLIYFSYDVKMKEKGDIPEGYSVSREKKERFSLILESASTNQTSMYLCASSPGDSRSYEQYFGPGTRLTVT.

The CDR3 bases are TGTGCCAGAAGCTCGACAGGGGAGGCTTTCTTT. Residues: CARSSTGEAFF. The chain has TRBV7-5 and TRBJ1-1; whether TRBD1, the table's D call, matches the DNA was not checked. TRBV7-5 is labeled a pseudogene. The CDR3 is made up of 11 amino acids.

V gene TRBV9 combines with J gene TRBJ1-3; tentatively, D is TRBD1 (5 bases). The length of the CDR3 is 16 residues. The V and J ends lost 0 bases and 0 bases respectively, with 10 bases between them. The germline V gene encodes CDR1 SGDLS and CDR2 YYNGEE. The DNA for the CDR3 is TGTGCCAGCAGCGTAGGGGGGGATTTCTCTGGAAACACCATATATTTT. Amino acids: CASSVGGDFSGNTIYF.

This clone came up once. This rearrangement joins TRBV5-1 to TRBJ1-1, with a possible D match to TRBD1 (6 bases). CDR3 length: 18 amino acids. Germline values: CDR1 SGHRS, CDR2 YFSETQ. V was pared by 3 bases and J by 4 bases, with 25 bases between. The chain's CDR3 is CASSSLTGSFSEGTEAFF. CDR3 nucleotide sequence: TGCGCCAGCAGCTCCTTGACAGGATCTTTTTCCGAGGGCACTGAAGCTTTCTTT.

The chain recombines TRBV7-2 with TRBJ2-1, with D perhaps matching TRBD1 (5 bases). This CDR3 spans 14 amino acids. Trimming stripped 3 bases from V and 5 bases from J, with 11 bases between. In germline, CDR1 is SGHTA, CDR2 FQGNSA. This CDR3 reads CASSFPGWNNEQFF. The CDR3 region has the DNA TGTGCCAGCAGCTTCCCAGGGTGGAACAATGAGCAGTTCTTC.

The V call is TRBV5-4, the J call TRBJ1-5; perhaps TRBD1 as D (5 bases). There are 19 residues in the CDR3. Germline V lookup: CDR1 SGHNT, CDR2 YYREEE (reference sequence). V was shortened by 2 bases and J by 0 bases, with 21 bases between the two germline ends. CDR3 amino acids: CASSFTPGGVPDSNQPQHF. The DNA of the CDR3 is TGTGCCAGCAGCTTTACTCCGGGGGGGGTGCCGGATAGCAATCAGCCCCAGCATTTT.

The rearrangement links TRBV11-2 to TRBJ2-1, with 8 bases fitting TRBD2. Germline assignment: CDR1 SGHAT and CDR2 FQNNGV. The CDR3 covers 16 residues. With V trimmed by 3 bases and J by 4 bases, 8 bases remained unmatched. The CDR3 region has the DNA TGTGCCAGCAGCTTTACCGCGGGGGGCCCATACAATGAGCAGTTCTTC. Translating gives CASSFTAGGPYNEQFF.

The chain combines TRBV27 with TRBJ2-7, with D possibly matching TRBD1 (6 bases). Germline values: CDR1 MNHEY, CDR2 SMNVEV (reference sequence). This CDR3 spans 15 amino acids. Trimming cost V 4 bases and J 3 bases, with 16 bases left between them. CDR3 region: CASSSTVGHNYEQYF. CDR3 nucleotides: TGTGCCAGCAGTTCAACCGTGGGACACAACTACGAGCAGTACTTC.

The gene calls are TRBV18 and TRBJ2-7; D unresolved. Germline loops: CDR1 KGHSH, CDR2 LQKENI. V dropped 3 bases and J dropped 6 bases, with 12 bases sitting between them. This CDR3 region has 13 residues. The CDR3: CASSPLPTAEQYF. CDR3 DNA: TGTGCCAGCTCACCCCTACCCACAGCCGAGCAGTACTTC.

The chain uses TRBV12-5 and TRBJ1-3, with 7 bases identical to TRBD1. Germline V gives CDR1 LGHNT, CDR2 FRNRAP. The V segment lost 1 base and the J segment 4 bases; nucleotides outside the gene matches: 7. The CDR3 length is 16 residues. The CDR3 region is CASGLGPRGQGNTIYF. The CDR3 nucleotides read TGTGCTAGTGGTTTGGGACCCAGGGGACAGGGAAACACCATATATTTT.

The J gene is TRBJ2-2, the V gene TRBV27, with 14 bases lining up with TRBD2. The CDR3 contains 17 residues. Germline assignment: CDR1 MNHEY and CDR2 SMNVEV (reference sequence). Unmatched junction bases numbered 6, after V lost 5 bases and J lost 4 bases. The CDR3 DNA reads as TGTGCCAGCAGTCCAGTGACTAGCGGGGGGGCCACCGGGGAGCTGTTTTTT. This translates into CASSPVTSGGATGELFF.

This sequence joins TRBV30 and TRBJ2-1; D remains unclear. Germline CDR1 reads GTSNPN; CDR2 reads SVGIG (reference sequence). V dropped 3 bases and J dropped 7 bases, with 7 bases sitting between them. The CDR3 length is 11 residues. The CDR3 DNA is TGTGCCTGGAGCGTAGAAAATGAGCAGTTCTTC. This codes for CAWSVENEQFF.

The rearrangement links TRBV28 to TRBJ2-7; possible D gene TRBD2, 5 bases. The CDR3 loop spans 15 amino acids. V was clipped by 2 bases and J by 7 bases, with 18 bases between them. CDR1 MDHEN and CDR2 SYDVKM come from the germline V gene. The CDR3 region is CASSLRLDFSVEQYF. CDR3 DNA sequence: TGTGCCAGCAGTTTACGGCTGGACTTCAGTGTTGAGCAGTACTTC. Filled out from reference TRBV28 and TRBJ2-7, the complete variable domain reads DVKVTQSSRYLVKRTGEKVFLECVQDMDHENMFWYRQDPGLGLRLIYFSYDVKMKEKGDIPEGYSVSREKKERFSLILESASTNQTSMYLCASSLRLDFSVEQYFGPGTRLTVT.

In its sample, this clone was seen once. The CDR3 loop is CACLERPTDTQYF. In DNA form, the CDR3 reads TGTGCGTGCTTGGAGCGGCCTACAGATACGCAGTATTTT. The rearrangement joins TRBV2 to TRBJ2-3, with D possibly matching TRBD2 (5 bases). CDR1 SNHLY and CDR2 FYNNEI come from the germline V gene. The CDR3 loop spans 13 amino acids.

The chain recombines TRBV27 with TRBJ1-2, with a weak D call TRBD1 (6 bases). The CDR3 contains 13 residues. The V gene lost 5 bases and the J gene lost 3 bases, with 10 bases spanning the gap. The germline V gene encodes CDR1 MNHEY and CDR2 SMNVEV (reference sequence). CDR3 amino acids: CASSTTGYYGYTF. The CDR3 bases are TGTGCCAGCAGTACGACAGGTTACTATGGCTACACCTTC.

V usage is TRBV6-5 and J usage is TRBJ2-1; D is uncertain. This CDR3 has 12 residues. Germline V gives CDR1 MNHEY, CDR2 SVGAGI. V lost 0 bases, J lost 7 bases, and 4 bases lay in between. The CDR3: CASSYSHNEQFF. The CDR3 region has the DNA TGTGCCAGCAGTTACTCTCATAATGAGCAGTTCTTC.

The chain couples TRBV7-9 to TRBJ2-1; D possibly corresponds to TRBD2 (7 bases). The V gene's germline CDR1 is SEHNR and CDR2 FQNEAQ (reference sequence). This CDR3 spans 17 amino acids. Trimming took 5 bases from V and 8 from J, leaving 25 bases between them. The CDR3 nucleotides are TGTGCCAGCAGCCCCTCAACCCCGGGGGGCGAGGGCTATGAGCAGTTCTTC. It codes for CASSPSTPGGEGYEQFF.

The chain is built from TRBV28 and TRBJ1-5; 8 nucleotides match TRBD1. The CDR3 consists of 16 residues. The junction had 10 bases not matched to a gene; V was cut back by 5 bases and J by 4 bases. Germline V gene data show CDR1 as MDHEN and CDR2 as SYDVKM. This CDR3 reads CASSIMDREANQPQHF. CDR3 nucleotide sequence: TGTGCCAGCAGTATTATGGACAGGGAGGCGAATCAGCCCCAGCATTTT.

The CDR3 nucleotides read TGTGCCAGCAGTTACGATCAGGGTCTGAACTATGGCTACACCTTC. Translation gives CASSYDQGLNYGYTF. This sequence joins TRBV6-2 or TRBV6-3 and TRBJ1-2; TRBD1 is a possible D gene (5 bases). V was clipped by 2 bases and J by 2 bases, with 12 bases between them. The CDR3 sequence is 15 residues long. CDR1 is MNHEY and CDR2 is SVGEGT in the germline V gene.

CDR3 nucleotide sequence: TGTGCCAGCAGCCCCGGGAGCGGGAGAATAACAGATACGCAGTATTTT. Encoded protein: CASSPGSGRITDTQYF. This chain uses TRBV7-9 with TRBJ2-3; TRBD2 aligns across 8 bases. Per the germline V gene, CDR1 is SEHNR and CDR2 is FQNEAQ (reference sequence). The V segment lost 5 bases and the J segment 3 bases; nucleotides outside the gene matches: 10. The CDR3 is 16 amino acids.

This rearrangement joins TRBV11-3 to TRBJ2-5; 7 bases are shared with TRBD1. Trimming removed 4 bases from V and 7 bases from J; junction bases left unmatched: 9. Germline loops: CDR1 SGHNT, CDR2 YENEEA. This CDR3 contains 14 residues. The CDR3 nucleotides read TGTGCCAGCAGCTCCGACAGGGATGGGGGGACCCAGTACTTC. This translates into CASSSDRDGGTQYF.

As to this clone: Other DNA sequences in this sample translate to the same CDR3. This chain joins TRBV5-1 and TRBJ2-7, with 9 bases fitting TRBD1. Trimming at V came to 8 bases and at J to 1 base, leaving 4 bases not matched to a gene. Germline CDR1 is SGHRS and CDR2 is YFSETQ. This CDR3 comprises 13 residues. CDR3 sequence (DNA): TGCGCCAGTTCCGGGACAGGGTCCTACGAGCAGTACTTC. Encoded protein: CASSGTGSYEQYF.

V usage is TRBV11-1 and J usage is TRBJ1-1; D gene ambiguous. V was pared by 5 bases and J by 0 bases, with 7 bases between. Germline CDR1 SGHAT, CDR2 FQDESV (reference sequence). This CDR3 is 13 amino acids long. The chain's CDR3 is CASSGGVNTEAFF. The CDR3, as DNA: TGTGCCAGCAGCGGCGGGGTGAACACTGAAGCTTTCTTT.

The rearrangement links TRBV5-4 to TRBJ1-2, with D possibly matching TRBD1 (6 bases). V was cut by 4 bases and J by 4 bases, with 11 bases left in between. The CDR3 sequence is 13 residues long. Germline assignment: CDR1 SGHNT and CDR2 YYREEE (reference sequence). Written as DNA, the CDR3 is TGTGCCAGCAGCACAGGGACGGTCTATGGCTACACCTTC. This sequence encodes CASSTGTVYGYTF.

The chain employs TRBV5-5 and TRBJ1-1; D uncertain. The germline gives CDR1 SGHKS, CDR2 YYEKEE (reference sequence). V was pared by 4 bases and J by 6 bases, with 13 bases between. This CDR3 region has 13 residues. As DNA, the CDR3 is TGTGCCAGCAGCCTTCAGTCGTTGGCTGAAGCTTTCTTT. This translates into CASSLQSLAEAFF.

This clone was recorded a few times. The chain recombines TRBV4-3 with TRBJ2-1; 10 bases line up with TRBD2. With V trimmed by 0 bases and J by 0 bases, 8 bases remained unmatched. This CDR3 has 19 residues. Germline V lookup: CDR1 LGHNA, CDR2 YSLEER. The CDR3 region is CASSQDWGLALSSYNEQFF. The CDR3 nucleotides read TGCGCCAGCAGCCAAGACTGGGGACTAGCGTTGAGCTCCTACAATGAGCAGTTCTTC.

The genes are TRBV27 and TRBJ2-4, with 11 bases fitting TRBD2. The CDR3 is made up of 14 amino acids. CDR1 is MNHEY and CDR2 is SMNVEV in the germline V gene (reference sequence). V lost 8 bases and J lost 16; bases outside the gene matches: 16. This chain's CDR3 is CASPRSGLAAVRYF. The DNA for the CDR3 is TGTGCCAGCCCCCGGTCGGGACTAGCGGCGGTCCGATACTTC.

The chain is built from TRBV7-9 and TRBJ2-7, with 9 nucleotides matching TRBD1. V dropped 6 bases and J dropped 5; count of bases not matched to a gene: 17. Germline V CDR1 and CDR2: SEHNR, FQNEAQ (reference sequence). This CDR3 has 17 amino acids. For the CDR3, the DNA is TGTGCCAGCAGTTCTACACAGGGGGCATGGGTCTACGACGAGCAGTACTTC. It translates to CASSSTQGAWVYDEQYF.

The chain carries TRBV14 and TRBJ2-1; possibly TRBD2 for D (6 bases). Germline V gives CDR1 SGHDN, CDR2 FVKESK. The CDR3 loop spans 18 amino acids. The germline V and J ends were trimmed by 4 bases and 10 bases, with 29 bases remaining between them. For the CDR3, the DNA is TGTGCCAGCAGCCCTGTGGAGGGGCGGCCCGGGAGTGCGGAGGAGCAGTTCTTC. As protein: CASSPVEGRPGSAEEQFF.